This entry is about one T cell receptor delta chain. Its antigen is unknown. No much larger clone is present one base from it, and per-base qualities are unavailable. Receptors were amplified or captured by PCR. Sequencer: Illumina MiSeq. TCRdb recomputed clones from the public reads with CATT; identical DNA rows were then combined. The sample table lists roughly 3,500 delta-chain clones, less than 75% of them with a count of one. The ten largest clones capture 50% to 60% of the sample. This record belongs to a study of delta chain sequences of gamma delta T cells (dated 2017 in TCRdb). The germline V gene provides CDR1 GEAIGNYY and CDR2 EKD. The CDR3 starts with the cysteine, ends with the phenylalanine, and has 16 residues. Only the CDR3 DNA is retained, 48 bases long and in frame from the first base. Deletion took 2 bases off V and 1 base off J, with a span of 16 bases between the germline ends.

The chain joins TRDV2 to TRDJ1; 5 matching bases give a weak D call of TRDD3. The specimen was a tumor sample. The clonotype originates from a human donor with breast cancer. Here the CDR3 is given as CACDIVGAPSTDKLIF. The sequenced DNA: TGTGCCTGTGACATCGTTGGGGCGCCTAGCACCGATAAACTCATCTTT.